This passage covers 17 T cell receptor beta chains from one sample sequenced in a study of OX40 agonist ivuxolimab in advanced cancers. Profiled with immunoSEQ multiplex PCR; TCRdb holds only in-frame clones, not every one. The sample comprises 70,000 to 90,000 clones, around 86% of which are singletons, and approximately 7.7% rests with the top ten. The starting material was CD4+ or CD8+ T cells sorted from blood, obtained in a trial of the OX40 agonist ivuxolimab. The source of these receptors is an adult with an advanced solid tumor such as melanoma, head and neck, liver or kidney cancer.

The chain has TRBV7-2 and TRBJ1-5; 7 bases agree with TRBD1. J lost 4 bases, V lost 5 bases, and 8 bases had no gene match. The germline gives CDR1 SGHTA, CDR2 FQGNSA. This CDR3 is built from 15 residues. In nucleotides, the CDR3 is TGTGCCAGCAGCCTTTACAGGGGAGAGAATCAGCCCCAGCATTTT. This translates into CASSLYRGENQPQHF.

This chain links TRBV7-9 with TRBJ1-3, with D unclear. Germline CDR1 reads SEHNR; CDR2 reads FQNEAQ (reference sequence). The CDR3 runs 14 residues. Trimming removed 7 bases at V and 4 bases at J, with 14 bases between. CDR3 amino acids: CASTAESLGNTIYF. CDR3 DNA: TGTGCCAGCACCGCAGAGAGCCTCGGAAACACCATATATTTT. The full variable domain, with the rest looked up from reference TRBV7-9 and TRBJ1-3, is DTGVSQNPRHKITKRGQNVTFRCDPISEHNRLYWYRQTLGQGPEFLTYFQNEAQLEKSRLLSDRFSAERPKGSFSTLEIQRTEQGDSAMYLCASTAESLGNTIYFGEGSWLTVV.

The V gene is TRBV7-2, the J gene TRBJ1-4, with no clear D. The V end was cut by 5 bases, the J end by 2 bases, with 12 bases between. This CDR3 is 15 amino acids long. Per germline, CDR1 SGHTA and CDR2 FQGNSA. The CDR3 DNA sequence: TGTGCCAGCAGCCCTGGGTCGCGGACTAATGAAAAACTGTTTTTT. It translates to CASSPGSRTNEKLFF. Full variable domain (outside the CDR3, taken from reference TRBV7-2 and TRBJ1-4): GAGVSQSPSNKVTEKGKDVELRCDPISGHTALYWYRQSLGQGLEFLIYFQGNSAPDKSGLPSDRFSAERTGGSVSTLTIQRTQQEDSAVYLCASSPGSRTNEKLFFGSGTQLSVL.

This sequence joins TRBV28 and TRBJ1-4; TRBD1 matches at 9 bases. Germline V gene data show CDR1 as MDHEN and CDR2 as SYDVKM. The length of the CDR3 is 16 residues. Trimming at V came to 5 bases and at J to 4 bases, leaving 8 bases not matched to a gene. CDR3 region: CASSVPGQGFNEKLFF. The CDR3 DNA is TGTGCCAGCAGTGTACCGGGACAGGGCTTTAATGAAAAACTGTTTTTT.

The genes are TRBV4-2 and TRBJ1-3, with D possibly TRBD1 on 5 matching bases. This CDR3 comprises 16 residues. Germline V gene data show CDR1 as LGHNA and CDR2 as YNFKEQ. Trimming stripped 5 bases from V and 2 bases from J, with 16 bases between. The chain's CDR3 is CASSSGGTSAGNTIYF. The CDR3 DNA reads as TGTGCCAGCAGCTCCGGGGGGACCTCTGCTGGAAACACCATATATTTT.

The chain employs TRBV27 and TRBJ1-2; 9 nucleotides line up with TRBD1. V lost 3 bases to trimming and J lost 3 bases; unmatched junction nucleotides: 14. The CDR3 contains 18 residues. CDR1 and CDR2 from the germline V gene are MNHEY and SMNVEV (reference sequence). This CDR3 reads CASSFYTPGQGYYYGYTF. The CDR3 DNA reads TGTGCCAGCAGTTTTTACACCCCGGGACAGGGTTATTACTATGGCTACACCTTC.

The rearrangement links TRBV2 to TRBJ2-7; 9 positions match TRBD2. Trimming cost V 11 bases and J 7 bases; bases outside gene matches: 15. CDR3 length equals 14 residues. Germline V gene lookup returns CDR1 SNHLY and CDR2 FYNNEI. DNA for the CDR3: TGTGCCGGCGGGGGGCAACTAGCGGGTTTTGAGCAGTACTTC. It is translated as CAGGGQLAGFEQYF.

V usage is TRBV9 and J usage is TRBJ1-3; TRBD1 matches 9 bases. V was clipped by 3 bases and J by 3 bases; unmatched bases: 4. This CDR3 comprises 15 residues. Germline V gives CDR1 SGDLS, CDR2 YYNGEE. DNA of the CDR3: TGTGCCAGCAGCGAACAGGGGGCAATTGGAAACACCATATATTTT. Translated, it gives CASSEQGAIGNTIYF. The full variable domain, with the rest looked up from reference TRBV9 and TRBJ1-3, is DSGVTQTPKHLITATGQRVTLRCSPRSGDLSVYWYQQSLDQGLQFLIQYYNGEERAKGNILERFSAQQFPDLHSELNLSSLELGDSALYFCASSEQGAIGNTIYFGEGSWLTVV.

The chain carries TRBV6-1 and TRBJ1-2; D is uncertain. Trimming pared 0 bases from V and 4 bases from J, leaving 6 bases between. CDR1 and CDR2 (germline): MNHNS, SASEGT. The CDR3 loop spans 13 amino acids. CDR3 amino acids: CASSEAHGYGYTF. The DNA of the CDR3 is TGTGCCAGCAGTGAAGCGCACGGCTATGGCTACACCTTC.

The chain combines TRBV5-1 with TRBJ2-7; D gene ambiguous. This CDR3 spans 15 amino acids. The V gene lost 4 bases and the J gene lost 1 base, with 15 bases spanning the gap. Germline V gene sequence: CDR1 SGHRS, CDR2 YFSETQ. The CDR3, as DNA: TGCGCCAGCAGCCCGCTGGGCGGCGGATCCTACGAGCAGTACTTC. Translated: CASSPLGGGSYEQYF.

The chain has TRBV11-2 and TRBJ2-1, with D perhaps matching TRBD1 (6 bases). The germline gives CDR1 SGHAT, CDR2 FQNNGV. Trimming removed 1 base from V and 3 bases from J, with 10 bases in between. This CDR3 region has 15 residues. Here the CDR3 reads CASSLVTGYYNEQFF. The CDR3 DNA reads TGTGCCAGCAGCTTAGTAACAGGGTACTACAATGAGCAGTTCTTC.

This clone was found a few times. The V and J genes are TRBV19 and TRBJ1-1, with 7 bases matching TRBD1. Unmatched junction bases numbered 4, after V lost 5 bases and J lost 7 bases. Germline V lookup: CDR1 LNHDA, CDR2 SQIVND (reference sequence). This CDR3 contains 12 residues. The CDR3 is CASSVGTVEAFF. Here the CDR3 DNA reads TGTGCCAGTAGTGTCGGGACAGTTGAAGCTTTCTTT.

The CDR3 region has the DNA TGCGCCAGCAGCCCTATGGGACAGCCTCCTAATGAGCAGTTCTTC. Its translation: CASSPMGQPPNEQFF. This rearrangement joins TRBV5-1 to TRBJ2-1, with 7 bases matching TRBD1. Germline CDR1 reads SGHRS; CDR2 reads YFSETQ. Trimming took 4 bases from V and 7 from J; bases not matched to a gene: 11. The CDR3 spans 15 residues.

The V and J genes are TRBV29-1 and TRBJ1-2; 7 positions agree with TRBD1. V shed 8 bases, J shed 0 bases, and the junction held 9 bases outside the gene matches. The CDR3 consists of 14 residues. Germline CDR1 is SQVTM and CDR2 is ANQGSEA. This chain's CDR3 is CSSSPGTANYGYTF. The CDR3 DNA reads as TGCAGCTCATCCCCCGGGACAGCTAACTATGGCTACACCTTC. Filled out from reference TRBV29-1 and TRBJ1-2, the complete variable domain reads SAVISQKPSRDICQRGTSLTIQCQVDSQVTMMFWYRQQPGQSLTLIATANQGSEATYESGFVIDKFPISRPNLTFSTLTVSNMSPEDSSIYLCSSSPGTANYGYTFGSGTRLTVV.

This clone came up once. This chain joins TRBV9 and TRBJ2-2; possible D gene TRBD2, 6 bases. CDR3 length: 16 amino acids. Per germline, CDR1 SGDLS and CDR2 YYNGEE. V lost 0 bases to trimming and J lost 5 bases, with 14 bases between them. For the CDR3, the DNA is TGTGCCAGCAGCGTAGGAACGGGAGAGGTAACCGGGGAGCTGTTTTTT. It yields the protein CASSVGTGEVTGELFF.

The rearrangement links TRBV9 to TRBJ2-2; 7 bases agree with TRBD2. Germline V gene lookup returns CDR1 SGDLS and CDR2 YYNGEE. This CDR3 is built from 14 residues. The J segment lost 7 bases and the V segment lost 7 bases, leaving 10 bases of the junction unmatched. CDR3 coding DNA: TGTGCCAGCGGTGGGAGGGCCGGGGACGGGGAGCTGTTTTTT. Its protein is CASGGRAGDGELFF.

There are a few counts of this clone. V gene TRBV5-1 combines with J gene TRBJ2-2; no definite D call. Germline values: CDR1 SGHRS, CDR2 YFSETQ. This CDR3 is 15 amino acids long. Trimming pared 3 bases from V and 0 bases from J, leaving 9 bases between. This CDR3 reads CASSSQAANTGELFF. The CDR3 bases are TGCGCCAGCAGCTCCCAGGCCGCGAACACCGGGGAGCTGTTTTTT.